The following is a T cell receptor beta chain sequence with its context. These data come from a study of shared clonotypes between healthy human individuals. Genomic DNA belonging to each subset was distributed in equal measure over several immunoSEQ plates. The protocol was immunoSEQ multiplex PCR, while the TCRdb copy is restricted to in-frame clones and leaves out a portion. The repertoire has over 2 million clones, about 95% of them found once; the top ten carry around 1.1%. Naive CD8 populations comprised CD45RO-negative cells positively selected for CCR7, excluding terminally differentiated effector memory CD45RA+ cells. The source material was naive CD8+ T cells sorted from blood. This sequence originates from a man aged 18 to 30 in good health.

CDR3 sequence (DNA): TGTGCCAGCAGCTCAAGGGGACTCACGAGCAATCAGCCCCAGCATTTT. It specifies CASSSRGLTSNQPQHF. The J gene is TRBJ1-5, the V gene TRBV7-4; a weak D match, TRBD1 (5 bases). The CDR3 runs 16 residues. The V gene's germline CDR1 is SGHVT and CDR2 SQSDAQ. The V end was cut by 4 bases, the J end by 1 base, with 14 bases between.